A single sample gave rise to the 16 T cell receptor beta chains below, sequenced in a study of blood T cell repertoires in COVID-19. TCRdb's table, derived via immunoSEQ multiplex PCR, lists solely in-frame clones and lacks some. Of 80,000 to 100,000 clones detected, approximately 79% appear once; the ten largest clones hold approximately 10%. Sequenced input: peripheral blood. The receptors shown here come from a man aged 70 or older with active or convalescent COVID-19.

This clone is labeled as medium-sized. In the same sample, other DNA sequences code for this CDR3. The chain is built from TRBV9 and TRBJ2-1; unclear D gene. The CDR3 has 15 amino acids. Germline lookup yields CDR1 SGDLS and CDR2 YYNGEE. V lost 0 bases and J lost 1, with 8 bases in between. In DNA form, the CDR3 reads TGTGCCAGCAGCGTAGTGGCCAATTCCTACAATGAGCAGTTCTTC. Its translation: CASSVVANSYNEQFF.

The chain employs TRBV5-1 and TRBJ1-4, with D uncertain. Trimming left V 5 bases short and J 12 bases short, with 20 bases between. From germline, CDR1 is SGHRS and CDR2 YFSETQ. The CDR3 runs to 14 residues. CDR3 protein: CASSGDTFGKELFF. In nucleotides, the CDR3 is TGCGCCAGCAGTGGTGACACGTTCGGGAAAGAACTGTTTTTT. Full variable domain (missing parts from reference TRBV5-1 and TRBJ1-4): KAGVTQTPRYLIKTRGQQVTLSCSPISGHRSVSWYQQTPGQGLQFLFEYFSETQRNKGNFPGRFSGRQFSNSRSEMNVSTLELGDSALYLCASSGDTFGKELFFGSGTQLSVL.

The chain couples TRBV7-9 to TRBJ1-2; 7 bases fit TRBD1. This CDR3 is built from 14 residues. CDR1 SEHNR and CDR2 FQNEAQ come from the germline V gene (reference sequence). After removal of 3 bases from V and 4 bases from J, the junction contained 5 bases not matched to a gene. The DNA of the CDR3 is TGTGCCAGCAGCTTCCTGGGGGACAGCTATGGCTACACCTTC. Its protein product is CASSFLGDSYGYTF.

The rearrangement links TRBV7-9 to TRBJ2-5; D not resolved. The CDR3 sequence is 14 residues long. Germline V gives CDR1 SEHNR, CDR2 FQNEAQ (reference sequence). Trimming took off 1 base at V and 9 bases at J, with 15 bases between the two ends. The DNA for the CDR3 is TGTGCCAGCAGCTTAGTCTTGGGCCCCGTCTCCCAGTACTTC. This encodes CASSLVLGPVSQYF.

The rearrangement joins TRBV5-4 to TRBJ2-3; 10 bases align to TRBD2. V lost 1 base to trimming and J lost 7 bases; unmatched junction nucleotides: 6. The CDR3 spans 15 residues. Germline V lookup: CDR1 SGHNT, CDR2 YYREEE (reference sequence). CDR3 sequence reads: CASSLSGGAHNTQYF. CDR3 nucleotides: TGTGCCAGCAGCTTGAGCGGGGGGGCTCACAATACGCAGTATTTT.

A word on this clone: The junction shows a germline mismatch at one end, possibly a read error. V is TRBV20-1 and J is TRBJ1-1; unclear D gene. Germline CDR1 is DFQATT and CDR2 is SNEGSKA (reference sequence). CDR3 size: 10 residues. The CDR3: CSARVGPLFF. The CDR3 DNA follows: TGCAGTGCTAGGGTTGGGCCTCTTTTTTTT.

The chain uses TRBV29-1 and TRBJ1-2; possibly TRBD1 for D (5 bases). Germline assignment: CDR1 SQVTM and CDR2 ANQGSEA. This CDR3 has 15 residues. V gave up 6 bases and J gave up 7 bases, with 24 bases separating them. The CDR3 DNA reads as TGCAGCGTCGACGCGGGGCCCGGGCACCTTTTTGGCTACACCTTC. Translating it yields CSVDAGPGHLFGYTF.

The chain is built from TRBV20-1 and TRBJ2-2, with 10 bases identical to TRBD1. V trimming: 3 bases; J trimming: 13 bases; junction bases outside the gene matches: 11. Germline assignment: CDR1 DFQATT and CDR2 SNEGSKA (reference sequence). The CDR3 contains 14 residues. The CDR3 DNA reads TGCAGTGCTAGTAACCCGGGACAGGGGACATCGCTGTTTTTT. This sequence encodes CSASNPGQGTSLFF.

J is TRBJ2-1 and V is TRBV7-2; TRBD2 agrees at 10 bases. The CDR3 is made up of 15 amino acids. Germline values: CDR1 SGHTA, CDR2 FQGNSA. Unmatched junction bases numbered 8, after V lost 6 bases and J lost 6 bases. CDR3 DNA sequence: TGTGCCAGCAGATCACTAGCGGGGTCTCGCAATGAGCAGTTCTTC. It is translated as CASRSLAGSRNEQFF.

The rearrangement joins TRBV11-2 to TRBJ1-2, with D possibly TRBD1 on 5 matching bases. V lost 6 bases, J lost 5 bases, and 22 bases lay in between. CDR3 length equals 16 residues. Germline loops: CDR1 SGHAT, CDR2 FQNNGV. CDR3 residues: CASSRTQFGTQYGYTF. The CDR3 DNA reads as TGTGCCAGCAGTCGTACACAATTCGGGACTCAGTATGGCTACACCTTC.

This chain uses TRBV2 with TRBJ1-4; D is perhaps TRBD1 (6 bases). The CDR3 has 15 amino acids. V lost 6 bases, J lost 3 bases, and 14 bases lay in between. Germline CDR1 reads SNHLY; CDR2 reads FYNNEI. Written as DNA, the CDR3 is TGTGCCAGCAGGCAAACAGGGAGGGCTAATGAAAAACTGTTTTTT. This translates into CASRQTGRANEKLFF.

The chain joins TRBV6-5 to TRBJ1-2; D is undetermined. V shed 2 bases and J shed 3 bases, with 7 bases lying between them. This CDR3 is 13 amino acids long. Germline CDR1 is MNHEY and CDR2 is SVGAGI. The CDR3 sequence is CASSYDNYYGYTF. The CDR3 DNA follows: TGTGCCAGCAGTTACGACAACTACTATGGCTACACCTTC.

The chain joins TRBV6-5 to TRBJ2-7; D uncertain. Trimming pared 4 bases from V and 11 bases from J, leaving 18 bases between. The CDR3 spans 13 residues. Per germline, CDR1 MNHEY and CDR2 SVGAGI. The CDR3 DNA reads as TGTGCCAGCAGTTCCGCAGGCCCCTATGGAAAGTACTTC. Translated, it gives CASSSAGPYGKYF.

V is TRBV6-1 and J is TRBJ1-2, with 10 bases aligning to TRBD1. The CDR3 loop spans 15 amino acids. Germline-derived CDR1 and CDR2 are MNHNS and SASEGT. Germline trimming cut 0 bases from V and 8 bases from J; bases unmatched to any gene: 6. CDR3: CASSEAGQGVGGYTF. The CDR3 DNA follows: TGTGCCAGCAGTGAAGCAGGACAGGGGGTAGGAGGCTACACCTTC.

The chain uses TRBV19 and TRBJ2-4; D is possibly TRBD1 (5 bases). The CDR3 consists of 15 residues. CDR1 and CDR2 (germline): LNHDA, SQIVND (reference sequence). Trimming removed 0 bases at V and 1 base at J, with 7 bases between. The CDR3 DNA follows: TGTGCCAGTAGTATAGATGCAGGGGCCAAAAACATTCAGTACTTC. Encoded protein: CASSIDAGAKNIQYF.

The J gene is TRBJ2-6, the V gene TRBV11-3; D call uncertain. Trimming removed 5 bases from V and 0 bases from J, with 14 bases in between. The germline V gene encodes CDR1 SGHNT and CDR2 YENEEA. The CDR3 has 17 amino acids. CDR3 in amino acids: CASSPTTRSSGANVLTF. As DNA, the CDR3 is TGTGCCAGCAGCCCCACCACCCGGAGCTCTGGGGCCAACGTCCTGACTTTC.